This T cell receptor (beta chain) was obtained from a study of blood T cell repertoires in COVID-19. Looking at the study overall: Nucleic acid was either cDNA or gDNA, and it came from T cells, B-cell-depleted T cells, or PBMCs.

Recruitment covered about two dozen US areas and drew participants whose ages spanned 18 to 89 years. Within the 2 weeks before study entry, each person in the exposed group met a COVID-19 case. Data came from immunoSEQ multiplex PCR; TCRdb stores just in-frame clones and leaves some out. The sample holds nearly 250,000 clones, 70% to 90% seen once. This CDR3 comprises 14 residues. The V segment lost 0 bases and the J segment 10 bases; nucleotides outside the gene matches: 6. Germline V gene sequence: CDR1 SGHRS, CDR2 YFSETQ. The source is a man aged 50-59 years who had been exposed to COVID-19. Sample: PBMCs or T cells enriched from blood (not recorded which). This chain joins TRBV5-1 and TRBJ2-1, with 8 bases matching TRBD1. In DNA, the CDR3 is TGCGCCAGCAGCTTGGCCCCAGGGGGCAACGAGCAGTTCTTC. Translated, it gives CASSLAPGGNEQFF.